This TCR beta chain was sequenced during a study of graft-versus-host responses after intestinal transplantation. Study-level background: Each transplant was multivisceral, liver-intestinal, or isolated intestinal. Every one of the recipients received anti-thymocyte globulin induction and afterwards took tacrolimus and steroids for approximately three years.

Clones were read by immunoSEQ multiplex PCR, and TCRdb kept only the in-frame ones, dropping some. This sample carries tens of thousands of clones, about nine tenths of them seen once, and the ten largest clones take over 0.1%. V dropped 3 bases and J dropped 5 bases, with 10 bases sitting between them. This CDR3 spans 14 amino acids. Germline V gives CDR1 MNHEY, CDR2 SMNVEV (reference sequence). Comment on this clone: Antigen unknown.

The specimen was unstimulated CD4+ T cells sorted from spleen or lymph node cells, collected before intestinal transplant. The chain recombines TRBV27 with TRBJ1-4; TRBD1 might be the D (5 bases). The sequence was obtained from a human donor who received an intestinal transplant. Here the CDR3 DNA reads TGTGCCAGCAGTTTGCGGGGGGGGAATGAAAAACTGTTTTTT. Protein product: CASSLRGGNEKLFF.